Below are 4 T cell receptor beta chains sequenced from a single sample in a study of T-cell memory formation after mild COVID-19. MiXCR was run by TCRdb on the 5' RACE reads, yielding one entry per CDR3 protein. The sample has around 340,000 distinct CDR3 sequences; over 10% are singletons. Sequenced: PBMCs or a T cell subset sorted from them (not recorded which). These receptors originate from a man aged 18 to 30 who had mild COVID-19 (a few samples of this study predate the infection). Cell type and time point are not known.

This clonotype has ten or more counts. This chain connects TRBV7-6 to TRBJ2-6; D is perhaps TRBD1 or TRBD2 (5 bases each). This CDR3 has 17 amino acids. Between the trimmed V and J ends, which lost 1 base and 4 bases, there was a span of 14 bases. Germline V gene lookup returns CDR1 SGHVS and CDR2 FNYEAQ. The CDR3 nucleotides are TGTGCCAGCAGCTTAGGCTTTCGGGGCTCGGGGGCCAACGTCCTGACTTTC. It codes for CASSLGFRGSGANVLTF.

V and J are TRBV6-1 and TRBJ2-5; TRBD2 matches 11 bases. The CDR3 sequence is 13 residues long. With V trimmed by 7 bases and J by 5 bases, 3 bases remained unmatched. Germline CDR1 and CDR2: MNHNS and SASEGT. The CDR3 protein is CASTVAGGETQYF. In DNA form, the CDR3 reads TGTGCCAGCACCGTAGCGGGGGGGGAGACCCAGTACTTC.

This chain links TRBV5-4 with TRBJ2-5, with D possibly TRBD2 on 6 matching bases. The CDR3 is 14 amino acids. V was pared by 3 bases and J by 4 bases, with 13 bases between. Germline-derived CDR1 and CDR2 are SGHNT and YYREEE (reference sequence). The CDR3 DNA reads as TGTGCCAGCAGCTCCCAAGCCGGGGGAGAGACCCAGTACTTC. Protein: CASSSQAGGETQYF.

The rearrangement links TRBV3-1 to TRBJ2-1; TRBD2 aligns across 7 bases. Germline V CDR1 and CDR2: LGHDT, YNNKEL (reference sequence). CDR3 size: 17 residues. The V and J ends lost 8 bases and 4 bases, in that order; junction bases with no gene match: 17. The CDR3 sequence is CASALRGVLAPYNEQFF. The CDR3 nucleotides are TGTGCCAGCGCACTCCGGGGGGTACTAGCGCCATACAATGAGCAGTTCTTC.